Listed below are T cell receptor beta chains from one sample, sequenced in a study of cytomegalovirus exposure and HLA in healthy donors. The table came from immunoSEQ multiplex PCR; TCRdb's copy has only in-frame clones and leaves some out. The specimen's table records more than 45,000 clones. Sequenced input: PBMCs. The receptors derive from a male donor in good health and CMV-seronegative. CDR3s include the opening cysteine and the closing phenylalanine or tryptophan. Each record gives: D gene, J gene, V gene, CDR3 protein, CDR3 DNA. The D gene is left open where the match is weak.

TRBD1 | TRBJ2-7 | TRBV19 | CASSFGTGSAYEQYF | TGTGCCAGTAGTTTCGGGACAGGGAGCGCCTACGAGCAGTACTTC
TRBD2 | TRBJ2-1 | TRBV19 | CASSGNRGGGYNEQFF | TGTGCCAGTAGCGGAAATCGGGGGGGAGGGTACAATGAGCAGTTCTTC
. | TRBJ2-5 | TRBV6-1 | CASSALRTGRRGETQYF | TGTGCCAGCAGTGCGCTCAGGACGGGGAGGAGAGGAGAGACCCAGTACTTC
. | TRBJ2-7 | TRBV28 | CASSDTGNEQYF | TGTGCCAGCAGTGACACAGGGAACGAGCAGTACTTC
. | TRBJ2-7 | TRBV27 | CASSTHRVRDEQYF | TGTGCCAGCAGTACCCACAGGGTGAGGGACGAGCAGTACTTC
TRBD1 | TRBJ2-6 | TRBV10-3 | CAISESGDSSSSGANVLTF | TGTGCCATCAGTGAGTCGGGGGACAGTAGTTCCTCTGGGGCCAACGTCCTGACTTTC
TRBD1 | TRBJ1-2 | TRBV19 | CASTPDRVGGYTF | TGTGCCAGTACCCCGGACAGGGTCGGCGGCTACACCTTC
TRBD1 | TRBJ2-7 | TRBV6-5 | CASRPGQGGEQYF | TGTGCCAGCAGACCTGGACAGGGCGGCGAGCAGTACTTC
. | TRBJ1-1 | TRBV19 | CASSISPRVNTEAFF | TGTGCCAGTAGTATTAGCCCACGGGTGAACACTGAAGCTTTCTTT
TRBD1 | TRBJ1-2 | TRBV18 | CASSPPDRVRGYTF | TGTGCCAGCTCACCACCGGACAGGGTACGTGGCTACACCTTC
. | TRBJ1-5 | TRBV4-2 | CASSQDGGGDQPQHF | TGTGCCAGCAGCCAAGACGGAGGCGGAGATCAGCCCCAGCATTTT
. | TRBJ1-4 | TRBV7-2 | CASRPWGGDEKLFF | TGTGCCAGCAGGCCCTGGGGGGGCGACGAAAAACTGTTTTTT
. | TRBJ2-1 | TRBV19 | CASSAGSSYNEQFF | TGTGCCAGTAGTGCCGGGAGCTCCTACAATGAGCAGTTCTTC
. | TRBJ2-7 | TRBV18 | CASSPGGSSPYEQYF | TGTGCCAGCTCACCAGGAGGGTCTTCCCCCTACGAGCAGTACTTC
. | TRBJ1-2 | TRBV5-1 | CASSWEQEFHYGYTF | TGCGCCAGCAGCTGGGAACAGGAGTTCCACTATGGCTACACCTTC
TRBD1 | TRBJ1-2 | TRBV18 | CASSLGQGAYGYTF | TGTGCCAGCTCGCTTGGACAGGGGGCCTATGGCTACACCTTC
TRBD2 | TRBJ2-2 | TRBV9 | CASSVGGRGGSSGELFF | TGTGCCAGCAGCGTAGGGGGTCGGGGGGGCTCTTCCGGGGAGCTGTTTTTT
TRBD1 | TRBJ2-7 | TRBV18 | CASSRDRVGDYEQYF | TGTGCCAGCTCACGGGACAGAGTTGGCGACTACGAGCAGTACTTC
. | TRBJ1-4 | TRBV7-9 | CASSPQGLGEKLFF | TGTGCCAGCAGCCCACAGGGCTTGGGAGAAAAACTGTTTTTT
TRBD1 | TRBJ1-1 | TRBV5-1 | CASSPGGTVASEAFF | TGCGCCAGCAGCCCCGGCGGGACAGTTGCCTCTGAAGCTTTCTTT
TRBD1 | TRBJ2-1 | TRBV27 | CASSILHRGTSYNEQFF | TGTGCCAGCAGTATCCTCCACAGGGGGACCAGCTACAATGAGCAGTTCTTC
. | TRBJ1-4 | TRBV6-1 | CASSPTGWDEKLFF | TGTGCCAGCAGTCCTACAGGTTGGGATGAAAAACTGTTTTTT
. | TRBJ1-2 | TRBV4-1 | CASSPFGGLLYGYTF | TGCGCCAGCAGCCCCTTCGGGGGACTCCTCTATGGCTACACCTTC
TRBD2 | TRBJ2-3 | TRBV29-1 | CSVVSGNLGTDTQYF | TGCAGCGTTGTTAGCGGGAACCTGGGGACAGATACGCAGTATTTT
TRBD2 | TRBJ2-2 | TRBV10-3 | CAIRRGGPGTGELFF | TGTGCCATCAGGCGCGGGGGGCCGGGCACCGGGGAGCTGTTTTTT
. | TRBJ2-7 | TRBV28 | CATYEGAYEQYF | TGTGCCACCTACGAGGGGGCCTACGAGCAGTACTTC
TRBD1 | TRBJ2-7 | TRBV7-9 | CASSPWGQGKGPAGEQYF | TGTGCCAGCAGCCCCTGGGGACAGGGAAAGGGCCCCGCAGGAGAGCAGTACTTC
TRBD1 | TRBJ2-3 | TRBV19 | CASSARQGTRGTDTQYF | TGTGCCAGTAGTGCGAGACAGGGGACAAGAGGCACAGATACGCAGTATTTT
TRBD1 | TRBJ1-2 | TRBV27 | CASSDRAGYGYTF | TGTGCCAGCAGTGACAGGGCTGGCTATGGCTACACCTTC
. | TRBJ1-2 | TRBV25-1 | CASSEWGRGNYGYTF | TGTGCCAGCAGTGAATGGGGCAGGGGCAACTATGGCTACACCTTC
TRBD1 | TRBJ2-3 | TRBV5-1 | CASSPPTGGSDTQYF | TGCGCCAGCAGCCCACCGACAGGGGGCTCAGATACGCAGTATTTT
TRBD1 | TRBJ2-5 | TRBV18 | CASSPADRGRETQYF | TGTGCCAGCTCACCCGCCGACAGGGGGCGAGAGACCCAGTACTTC
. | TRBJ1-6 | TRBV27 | CASSLGATHSPLHF | TGTGCCAGCAGTTTAGGGGCTACGCATTCACCCCTACACTTT
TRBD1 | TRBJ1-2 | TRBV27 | CASSMGQFYGYTF | TGTGCCAGCAGCATGGGACAGTTCTATGGCTACACCTTC
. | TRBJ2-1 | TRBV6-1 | CAGSEQGIDNEQFF | TGTGCCGGGTCCGAACAGGGCATCGACAATGAGCAGTTCTTC
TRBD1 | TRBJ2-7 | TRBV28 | CASSSSGQGLPYEQYF | TGTGCCAGCAGTTCCTCGGGACAGGGTCTGCCTTACGAGCAGTACTTC
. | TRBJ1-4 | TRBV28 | CASSLSLSREKLFF | TGTGCCAGCAGTTTATCCCTTAGCCGTGAAAAACTGTTTTTT
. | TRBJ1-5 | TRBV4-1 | CASSQENSNQHQHF | TGCGCCAGCAGCCAAGAAAATAGCAATCAGCACCAGCATTTT
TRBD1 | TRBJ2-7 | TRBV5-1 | CASSSDRTSYEQYF | TGCGCCAGCAGCTCGGACAGGACCTCCTACGAGCAGTACTTC
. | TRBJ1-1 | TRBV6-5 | CASSYAGNTGNTEAFF | TGTGCCAGCAGTTACGCAGGAAACACAGGGAACACTGAAGCTTTCTTT
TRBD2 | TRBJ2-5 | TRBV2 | CASSALYRRAGEETQYF | TGTGCCAGCAGTGCGTTGTACCGGAGAGCGGGGGAAGAGACCCAGTACTTC
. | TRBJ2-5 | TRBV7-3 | CASSLQVTETQYF | TGTGCCAGCAGCTTACAGGTCACGGAGACCCAGTACTTC
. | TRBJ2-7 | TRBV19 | CASSISPDRDYEQYF | TGTGCCAGTAGTATATCCCCCGACAGAGACTACGAGCAGTACTTC